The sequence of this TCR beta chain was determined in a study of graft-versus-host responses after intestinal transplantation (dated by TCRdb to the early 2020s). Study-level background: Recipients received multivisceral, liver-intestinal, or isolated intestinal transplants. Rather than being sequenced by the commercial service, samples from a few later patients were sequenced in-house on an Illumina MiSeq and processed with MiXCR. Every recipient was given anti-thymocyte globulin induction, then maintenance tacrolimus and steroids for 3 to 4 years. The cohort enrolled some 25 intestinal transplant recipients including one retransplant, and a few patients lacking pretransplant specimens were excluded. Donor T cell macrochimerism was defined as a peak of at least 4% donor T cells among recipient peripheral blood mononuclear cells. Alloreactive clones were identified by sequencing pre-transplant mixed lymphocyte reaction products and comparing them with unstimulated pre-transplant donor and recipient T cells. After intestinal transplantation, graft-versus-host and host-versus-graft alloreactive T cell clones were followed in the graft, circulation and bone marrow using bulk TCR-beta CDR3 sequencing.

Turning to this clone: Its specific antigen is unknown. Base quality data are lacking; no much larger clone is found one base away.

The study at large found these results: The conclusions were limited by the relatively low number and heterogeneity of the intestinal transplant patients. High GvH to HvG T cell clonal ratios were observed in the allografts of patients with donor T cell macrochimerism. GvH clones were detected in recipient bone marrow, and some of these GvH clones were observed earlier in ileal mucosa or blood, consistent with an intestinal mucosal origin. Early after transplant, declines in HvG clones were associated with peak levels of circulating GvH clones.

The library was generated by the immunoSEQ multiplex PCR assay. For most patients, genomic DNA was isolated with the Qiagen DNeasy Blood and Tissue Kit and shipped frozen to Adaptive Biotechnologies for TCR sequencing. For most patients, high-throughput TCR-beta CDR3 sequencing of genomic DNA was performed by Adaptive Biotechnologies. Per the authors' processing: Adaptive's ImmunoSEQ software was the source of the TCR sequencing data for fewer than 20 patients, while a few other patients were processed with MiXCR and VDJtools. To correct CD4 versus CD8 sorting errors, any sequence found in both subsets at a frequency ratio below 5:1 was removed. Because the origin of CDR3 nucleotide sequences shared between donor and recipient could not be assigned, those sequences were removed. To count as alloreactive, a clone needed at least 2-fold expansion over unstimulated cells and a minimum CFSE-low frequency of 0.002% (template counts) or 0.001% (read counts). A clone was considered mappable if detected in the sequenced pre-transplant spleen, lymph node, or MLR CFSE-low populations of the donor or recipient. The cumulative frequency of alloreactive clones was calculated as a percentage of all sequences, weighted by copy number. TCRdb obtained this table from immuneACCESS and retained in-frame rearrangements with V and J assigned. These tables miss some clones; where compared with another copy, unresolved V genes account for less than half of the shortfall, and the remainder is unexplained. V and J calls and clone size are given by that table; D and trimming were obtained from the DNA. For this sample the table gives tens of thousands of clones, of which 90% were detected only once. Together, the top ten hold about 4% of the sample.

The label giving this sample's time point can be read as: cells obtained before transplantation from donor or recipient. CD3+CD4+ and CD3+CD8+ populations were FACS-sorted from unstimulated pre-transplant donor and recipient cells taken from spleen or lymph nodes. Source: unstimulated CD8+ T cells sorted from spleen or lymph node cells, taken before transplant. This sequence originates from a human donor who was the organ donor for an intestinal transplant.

The nucleotide sequence reads TGTGCCAGCAGTCCGGGACAGGGCGGATCTGGCTACACCTTC. This is translated as CASSPGQGGSGYTF. Rearrangement joined TRBV28 to TRBJ1-2; TRBD1 matches 9 bases in the middle. Trimming removed 5 bases from V and 7 bases from J; the gene matches leave 8 bases unexplained. As encoded in the germline V gene, CDR1 is MDHEN while CDR2 is SYDVKM. Counted from cysteine to phenylalanine, this CDR3 has 14 amino acids. The kept DNA is CDR3 alone, 42 bases in frame from the first base.